Listed below are T cell receptor beta chains from one sample, sequenced in a study of blood T cells in healthy people across ages. TCRdb itself ran the 5' RACE reads through MiXCR, one entry per CDR3 protein. The repertoire holds some 640,000 distinct CDR3 sequences, with roughly 50% as singletons. The source material was blood. These receptors were collected from a woman aged 55-75 years in good health. CDR3s include the opening cysteine and the closing phenylalanine or tryptophan. D genes are given only for firm matches. Size is omitted from some rows. Given values are once, few, many or a class for expanded clones.

V gene	J gene	clone size	D gene	CDR3 DNA	CDR3 protein
TRBV3-1	TRBJ1-2	.	.	TGTGCCAGCAGCCAACAGGTCACCGACGCCCGTGGCTACACCTTC	CASSQQVTDARGYTF
TRBV10-3	TRBJ2-1	.	TRBD2	TGTGCCATCAGTGTGGTTGCCAGCGGGAACAATGAGCAGTTCTTC	CAISVVASGNNEQFF
TRBV7-9	TRBJ2-1	.	.	TGTGCCAGCAGCTTAAACTTGTTTACAGGGGGGGACCACAATGAGCAGTTCTTC	CASSLNLFTGGDHNEQFF
TRBV3-1	TRBJ1-1	.	.	TGTGCCAGCAGCCAAGTGATTACTGCAGGGACCCGAACATCTGAAGCTTTCTTT	CASSQVITAGTRTSEAFF
TRBV7-2	TRBJ2-7	.	.	TGTGCCAGCAGCTTCGTTCAGGGCTACAATGAGCAGTACTTC	CASSFVQGYNEQYF
TRBV20-1	TRBJ1-6	.	.	TGCAGTGCTCCACGGGGATTCGGTAACTCACCCCTCCACTTT	CSAPRGFGNSPLHF
TRBV7-9	TRBJ2-7	.	.	TGTGCCAGCAGCCCTGCGACAGGCGGCGAGCAGTACTTC	CASSPATGGEQYF
TRBV15	TRBJ2-1	.	TRBD2	TGTGCCACCAGCAACCTAGCGGGAGTGGATGAGCAGTTCTTC	CATSNLAGVDEQFF
TRBV28	TRBJ2-3	.	.	TGTGCCAGCAGTTTACCACTCGGAGATACAGATACGCAGTATTTT	CASSLPLGDTDTQYF
TRBV12-3/TRBV12-4	TRBJ2-5	.	.	TGTGCCAGCAGTTTATTGGACTACCAAGAGACCCAGTACTTC	CASSLLDYQETQYF
TRBV28	TRBJ2-7	.	TRBD1	TGTGCCAGCAGCCACTTCGGACAGGCCTTCTCCTACGAGCAGTACTTC	CASSHFGQAFSYEQYF
TRBV7-3	TRBJ2-5	.	.	TGTGGCAGCAGCTTAACCAGGGACGATGAGCAGTACTTC	CGSSLTRDDEQYF
TRBV20-1	TRBJ1-2	.	.	TGCAGTGCTAGGTTAGACAAGGGGGATGGCTACACCTTC	CSARLDKGDGYTF
TRBV7-9	TRBJ2-5	.	.	TGTGCCAGCAGCCCTGCCGGGTCCTCAGAGACCCAGTACTTC	CASSPAGSSETQYF
TRBV14	TRBJ2-3	.	TRBD2	TGTGCCAGCAGCCAAGTTTTAGCGGGAGTGCAAGATACGCAGTATTTT	CASSQVLAGVQDTQYF
TRBV4-3	TRBJ2-3	few	.	TGCGCCAGCAGCCAAACCCCTTTAGAAAGCACGGGCACAGATACGCAGTATTTT	CASSQTPLESTGTDTQYF
TRBV5-1	TRBJ2-7	few	TRBD2	TGCGCCAGCAGCTTACTAGCGGAATCCTACGAGCAGTACTTC	CASSLLAESYEQYF
TRBV4-3	TRBJ2-7	.	TRBD2	TGCGCCAGCAGCCAAGATATTAGCGGGACAAGCTCCTACGAGCAGTACTTC	CASSQDISGTSSYEQYF
TRBV4-2	TRBJ2-5	few	TRBD2	TGTGCCAGCAGCCAAGACTGGACTAGCGGGAGTATGGAGACCCAGTACTTC	CASSQDWTSGSMETQYF
TRBV3-1	TRBJ2-1	once	TRBD2	TGTGCCAGCAGCCGGGGACTAGCGGGAGAAGCTATGTACAATGAGCAGTTCTTC	CASSRGLAGEAMYNEQFF
TRBV6-6	TRBJ2-7	few	.	TGTGCCAGCAGTTTAATTGGGGCGGCCCTCACCGCCTACGAGCAGTACTTC	CASSLIGAALTAYEQYF
TRBV28	TRBJ2-7	.	.	TGTGCCAGCAGTTTAGGATGGACCGAGCAGTACTTC	CASSLGWTEQYF
TRBV27	TRBJ2-7	few	.	TGTGCCAGCAGTTTAAAGGCAGGGCCGTCCTCCTACGAGCAGTACTTC	CASSLKAGPSSYEQYF
TRBV7-2	TRBJ1-1	.	.	TGTGCCAGCAGCTTAGTTTCCGCAGGGGCCGACACTGAAGCTTTCTTT	CASSLVSAGADTEAFF
TRBV6-5	TRBJ2-1	.	TRBD1	TGTGCCAGCAGTTACCAGGACAGGTTCTACAATGAGCAGTTCTTC	CASSYQDRFYNEQFF
TRBV18	TRBJ2-1	.	.	TGTGCCAGCTCACCCCGTGGTAGTGGAGCTTACAATGAGCAGTTCTTC	CASSPRGSGAYNEQFF
TRBV4-1	TRBJ2-1	few	TRBD2	TGCGCCAGCAGCCAAGATATGACCGGACTAGCGGGAGTGGGAGATGAGCAGTTCTTC	CASSQDMTGLAGVGDEQFF
TRBV3-1	TRBJ2-7	.	.	TGTGCCAGCAGCCAACCGAATACCGGGAGACCCTACGAGCAGTACTTC	CASSQPNTGRPYEQYF
TRBV6-5	TRBJ2-3	once	TRBD2	TGTGCCAGCAGTTACTCCCCGGGGACTAGCGGGAGCACAGATACGCAGTATTTT	CASSYSPGTSGSTDTQYF
TRBV7-2	TRBJ2-1	once	.	TGTGCCAGCAGCTTAAGCATCCGGGACACATACAATGAGCAGTTCTTC	CASSLSIRDTYNEQFF
TRBV10-3	TRBJ1-2	.	.	TGTGCCATCACTGACAGATTCTATGGCTACACCTTC	CAITDRFYGYTF
TRBV5-1	TRBJ2-1	.	TRBD2	TGCGCCAGCAGCTTGAGAGGGCGGGAGGGCCAGAATGAGCAGTTCTTC	CASSLRGREGQNEQFF
TRBV7-2	TRBJ2-7	.	TRBD2	TGTGCCAGCAGGGGGGGGGTTTTTGAGCAGTACTTC	CASRGGVFEQYF
TRBV7-2	TRBJ2-1	few	TRBD1	TGTGCCAGCAGCCCCAGACAGGGGGTAAGAGGAAATGAGCAGTTCTTC	CASSPRQGVRGNEQFF
TRBV25-1	TRBJ2-1	.	TRBD2	TGTGCCAGTGGACTAGCGGGGGGTCTGGTTAATGAGCAGTTCTTC	CASGLAGGLVNEQFF
TRBV3-1	TRBJ2-3	.	TRBD2	TGTGCCAGCAGCCAAGATCATGGTAGGACTAGCTTCCCAGATACGCAGTATTTT	CASSQDHGRTSFPDTQYF
TRBV28	TRBJ2-3	.	.	TGTGCCAGCAGTTCCCTCCCCTCTGCGGCCGCGCAGTATTTT	CASSSLPSAAAQYF
TRBV14	TRBJ1-1	few	.	TGTGCCAGCAGCCAAGGTCCGGGGGCAATATATGAAGCTTTCTTT	CASSQGPGAIYEAFF
TRBV2	TRBJ2-1	once	TRBD2	TGTGCCAGCAGTGAGGCGGGGGGGAGCAATGAGCAGTTCTTC	CASSEAGGSNEQFF
TRBV12-3/TRBV12-4	TRBJ2-1	.	.	TGTGCCAGCAAAGGGGTTGGAGGTGAGCAGTTCTTC	CASKGVGGEQFF
TRBV28	TRBJ2-7	many	TRBD2	TGTGCCAGCAGTCCTTTAGCGGGAGGGGAATACGAGCAGTACTTC	CASSPLAGGEYEQYF
TRBV7-2	TRBJ2-1	.	TRBD2	TGTGCCAGCAGCTTTCGGACTAGCGGGAGGTTCAATGAGCAGTTCTTC	CASSFRTSGRFNEQFF
TRBV20-1	TRBJ2-6	.	.	TGCAGTGCTAGAAAAGTCTCTGGGGCCAACGTCCTGACTTTC	CSARKVSGANVLTF
TRBV12-3/TRBV12-4	TRBJ2-7	.	.	TGTGCCAGCAGTGTAGGGGAACAGCGCGAGCAGTACTTC	CASSVGEQREQYF
TRBV5-1	TRBJ2-1	.	.	TGCGCCAGCAGCTCAACAACAAATGGGGGAAGGACCTACAATGAGCAGTTCTTC	CASSSTTNGGRTYNEQFF
TRBV5-1	TRBJ2-2	.	TRBD1	TGCGCCAGCAGAATCCGGGACAGGGGGCACAGCGGGGAGCTGTTTTTT	CASRIRDRGHSGELFF
TRBV6-5	TRBJ1-1	.	.	TGTGTCAGCAGTTGGGCAGGTGGTTACGCTGAAGCTTTCTTT	CVSSWAGGYAEAFF
TRBV28	TRBJ2-5	.	.	TGTGCCAGCCCCGGGACAACTGGTGGGACCCAGTACTTC	CASPGTTGGTQYF
TRBV6-4	TRBJ2-2	few	.	TGTGCCAGCAGTGAACGGGCAGGGGCGCCCCGAACCGGGGAGCTGTTTTTT	CASSERAGAPRTGELFF
TRBV12-3/TRBV12-4	TRBJ1-5	.	.	TGTGCCAGCAGTCCAGGATATAGCAATCAGCCCCGGCATTTT	CASSPGYSNQPRHF